This T cell receptor beta chain was sequenced for a study of Graves' ophthalmopathy and Graves' hyperthyroidism. Study-level results: The model's prediction of ophthalmopathy progression had about 70% sensitivity and 72% to 80% specificity. In blood, most expanded thyroid clonotypes above 0.001 frequency were also detected.

Enrolled hyperthyroidism patients had a new diagnosis, a duration under 2 months, and an age of 18 to 65. TCR beta CDR3 amplification used RNA transcripts. HTBI primers were used in a first-round RT-PCR, which preceded a second-round multiplex PCR. TCRdb re-called the multiplex PCR reads with MiXCR, one entry per CDR3 protein. The sample has about 400,000 distinct CDR3 sequences, about 16% seen once. The table lists this clonotype with many counts. Its target is unknown. Unmatched junction bases numbered 7, after V lost 5 bases and J lost 1 base. The CDR3 length is 15 residues. Germline V lookup: CDR1 MNHEY, CDR2 SVGEGT.

This TCR derives from a woman aged 18-29 years with stable Graves' hyperthyroidism. Sequences were obtained from peripheral blood. The chain links TRBV6-2 or TRBV6-3 to TRBJ1-1; 7 bases map to TRBD1. CDR3 in amino acids: CASSALGGANTEAFF. The CDR3 nucleotides read TGTGCCAGCAGTGCTCTAGGGGGCGCGAACACTGAAGCTTTCTTT.